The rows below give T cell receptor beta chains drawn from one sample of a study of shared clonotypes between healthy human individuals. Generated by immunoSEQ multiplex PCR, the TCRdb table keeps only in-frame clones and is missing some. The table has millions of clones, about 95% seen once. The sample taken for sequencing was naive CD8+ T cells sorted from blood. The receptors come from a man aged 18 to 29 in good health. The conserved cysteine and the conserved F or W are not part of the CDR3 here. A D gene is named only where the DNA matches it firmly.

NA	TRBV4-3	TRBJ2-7	ASSQGTGTYEQY
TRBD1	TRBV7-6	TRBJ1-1	ASSSRTGTNTEAF
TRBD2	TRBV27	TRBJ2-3	ASSLLPSGPTDTQY
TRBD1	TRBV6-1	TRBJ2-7	ASSEGNRGLYEQY
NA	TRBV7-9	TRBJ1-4	ASSLDPRVPNEKLF
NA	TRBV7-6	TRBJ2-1	ASSLGLVNEQF
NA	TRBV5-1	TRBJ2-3	ASSLSDDRDTQY
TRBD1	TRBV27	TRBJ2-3	ASSLGGQGADTQY
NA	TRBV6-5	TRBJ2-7	ASSYSWTIMPYEQY
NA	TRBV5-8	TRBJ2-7	ASSLGGYYEQY
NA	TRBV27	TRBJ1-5	ASSLRYDQPQH
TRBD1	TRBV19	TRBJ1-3	ASKEGQFSTIY
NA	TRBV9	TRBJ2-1	ASTPPRANEQF
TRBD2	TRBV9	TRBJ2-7	ASSGTSGPYEQY
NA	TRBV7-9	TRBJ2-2	ASSSHKSGTSNTGELF
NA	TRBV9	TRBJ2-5	ASSVALNERETQY
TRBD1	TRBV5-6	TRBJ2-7	ASSPPTGAFSYEQY
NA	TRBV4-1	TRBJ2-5	ASSQVSGGTAGETQY
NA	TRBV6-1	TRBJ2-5	ASSELAVRGLETQY
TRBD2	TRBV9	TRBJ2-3	ASSAGLAGPLSTDTQY
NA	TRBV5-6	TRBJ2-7	ASSPSTGSPYEQY
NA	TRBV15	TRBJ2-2	ATSSYRLVLGNTGELF
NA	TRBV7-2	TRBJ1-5	ASSLIARVGVEPQH
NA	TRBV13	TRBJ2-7	ASSLLNVHEQY
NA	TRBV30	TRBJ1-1	AWSAPPTEAF
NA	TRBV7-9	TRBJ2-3	ASSLSTDTQY
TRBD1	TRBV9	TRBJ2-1	ASSVVTGGPYNEQF
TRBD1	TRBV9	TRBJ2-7	ASSPPDRGSYEQY
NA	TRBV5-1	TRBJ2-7	ASSSEVSYEQY
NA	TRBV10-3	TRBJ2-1	AISEGEAPVSYNEQF
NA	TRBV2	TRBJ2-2	ASRGVTNTGELF
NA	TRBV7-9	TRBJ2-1	ASSPFTSSSWDEQF
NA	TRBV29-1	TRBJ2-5	SVLGKRGFQETQY
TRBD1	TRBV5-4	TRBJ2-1	ASSLTGDNEQF
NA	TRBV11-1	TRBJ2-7	ASSLAGLTYEQY
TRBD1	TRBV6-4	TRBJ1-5	ASSDLTSGTGDYSNQPQH
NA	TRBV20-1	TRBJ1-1	SARESWDFN
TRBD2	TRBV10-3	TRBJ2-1	AIRNLAGVDNEQF
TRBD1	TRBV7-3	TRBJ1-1	ASSSSTGGQMNTEAF
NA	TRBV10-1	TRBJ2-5	ASVPWHPQETQY
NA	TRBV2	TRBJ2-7	ASSESRGGSSYEQY
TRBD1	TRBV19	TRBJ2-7	ASSIYTGVPYEQY
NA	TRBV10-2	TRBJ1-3	ASSDSGVGNTIY
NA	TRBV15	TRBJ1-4	ATSRRANEKLF
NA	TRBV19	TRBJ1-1	ASSIGVNTEAF
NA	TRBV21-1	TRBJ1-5	ASSRDRGRGKGQPQH
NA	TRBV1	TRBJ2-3	TSRGADTQY
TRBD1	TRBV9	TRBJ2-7	ASSPGQGVEQY
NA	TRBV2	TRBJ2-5	ASRGDVETQY
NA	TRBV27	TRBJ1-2	ASSWSAGAINYGYT
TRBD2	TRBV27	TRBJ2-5	ASSLYPPWEGLETQY
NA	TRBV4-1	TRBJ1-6	ASSQDGLIDSPLH
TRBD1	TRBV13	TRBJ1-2	ASSIRTGWDGYT
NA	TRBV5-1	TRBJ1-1	ASSLRTVNTEAF
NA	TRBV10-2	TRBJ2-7	ASGGLVGITYEQY